This T cell receptor (beta chain) was recovered during a study of blood T cell repertoires in COVID-19. V lost 4 bases and J 8 bases, leaving 10 bases between the germline ends. Per germline, CDR1 SGHRS and CDR2 YFSETQ. CDR3 length equals 12 residues. Libraries were prepared by immunoSEQ multiplex PCR; TCRdb keeps only in-frame clonotypes and omits some of them. The sample yields 150,000 to 200,000 clones, approximately 86% seen once. The source material was peripheral blood. The V call is TRBV5-1, the J call TRBJ2-1; perhaps TRBD2 as D (6 bases). The receptor comes from a man aged 50 to 60 with active or convalescent COVID-19. The chain's CDR3 is CASSPRRDEQFF. The CDR3 DNA sequence: TGCGCCAGCAGCCCGCGGAGGGATGAGCAGTTCTTC. The full variable domain, with the rest looked up from reference TRBV5-1 and TRBJ2-1, is KAGVTQTPRYLIKTRGQQVTLSCSPISGHRSVSWYQQTPGQGLQFLFEYFSETQRNKGNFPGRFSGRQFSNSRSEMNVSTLELGDSALYLCASSPRRDEQFFGPGTRLTVL.